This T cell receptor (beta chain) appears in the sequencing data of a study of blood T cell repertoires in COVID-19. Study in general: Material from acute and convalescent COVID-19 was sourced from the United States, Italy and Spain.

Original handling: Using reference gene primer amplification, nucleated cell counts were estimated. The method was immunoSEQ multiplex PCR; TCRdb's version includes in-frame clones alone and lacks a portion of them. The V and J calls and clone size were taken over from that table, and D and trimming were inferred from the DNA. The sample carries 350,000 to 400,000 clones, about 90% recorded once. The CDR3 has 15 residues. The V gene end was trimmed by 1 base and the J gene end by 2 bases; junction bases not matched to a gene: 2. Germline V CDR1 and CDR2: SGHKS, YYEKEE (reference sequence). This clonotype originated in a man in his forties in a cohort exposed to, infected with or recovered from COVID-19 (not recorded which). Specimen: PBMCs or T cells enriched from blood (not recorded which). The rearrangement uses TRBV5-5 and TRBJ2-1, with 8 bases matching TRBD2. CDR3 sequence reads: CASSLSGGPYNEQFF. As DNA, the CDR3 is TGTGCCAGCAGCTTGTCGGGAGGGCCCTACAATGAGCAGTTCTTC.